This TCR beta chain derives from a study of shared clonotypes between healthy human individuals. Study results and limitations: Non-shared clonotypes displayed generation probabilities falling below those of clonotypes present in all four donors.

The V gene lost 5 bases and the J gene lost 1 base, with 11 bases spanning the gap. The CDR3 sequence is 13 residues long. Germline CDR1 reads SQVTM; CDR2 reads ANQGSEA. With regard to this clone: Its target is unknown.

Produced via immunoSEQ multiplex PCR; TCRdb's table is partial and in-frame only. This table has 950,000 to 1,200,000 clones, roughly 77% appearing once. This sequence joins TRBV29-1 and TRBJ1-1; D gene uncertain. Sequenced sample: memory CD4+ T cells from PBMCs. Subset of the sample: CD45RA-negative fraction. This sequence was found in a young man in good health. Some clones in this sample may be carry-over from other donors' samples. CDR3 DNA sequence: TGCAGCGTTCAGAAGATGGGGAACACTGAAGCTTTCTTT. Protein product: CSVQKMGNTEAFF.